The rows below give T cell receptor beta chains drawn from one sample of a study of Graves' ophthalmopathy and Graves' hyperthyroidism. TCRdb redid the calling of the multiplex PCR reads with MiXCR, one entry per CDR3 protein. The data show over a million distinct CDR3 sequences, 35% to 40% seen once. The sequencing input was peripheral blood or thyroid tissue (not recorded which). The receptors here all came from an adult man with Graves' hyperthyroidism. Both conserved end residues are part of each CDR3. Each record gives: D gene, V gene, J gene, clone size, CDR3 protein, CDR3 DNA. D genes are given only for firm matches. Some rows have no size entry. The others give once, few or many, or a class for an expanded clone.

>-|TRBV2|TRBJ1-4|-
CASGNRGTRPGKLFF
TGTGCCAGCGGAAACCGCGGGACAAGGCCTGGAAAACTGTTTTTT
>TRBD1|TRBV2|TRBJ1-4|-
CASNPRDRGPNEKLFF
TGTGCCAGCAACCCGAGGGACAGGGGGCCCAATGAAAAACTGTTTTTT
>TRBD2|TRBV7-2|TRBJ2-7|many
CASSLAISGGYEQYF
TGTGCCAGCAGCTTAGCGATTAGCGGGGGTTACGAGCAGTACTTC
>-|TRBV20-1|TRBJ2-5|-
CSARPSARETQYF
TGCAGTGCTAGACCTAGCGCGAGAGAGACCCAGTACTTC
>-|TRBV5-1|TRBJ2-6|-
CASSLEQRNTEAF
TGCGCCAGCAGCTTGGAGCAACGAAACACTGAAGCTTTC
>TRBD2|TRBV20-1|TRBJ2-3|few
CSARAERESFPQYF
TGCAGTGCTAGAGCTGAGCGGGAGTCTTTCCCGCAGTATTTT
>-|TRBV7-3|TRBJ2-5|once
CASSAKGPGTQETQYF
TGTGCCAGCAGCGCCAAAGGGCCAGGGACTCAAGAGACCCAGTACTTC
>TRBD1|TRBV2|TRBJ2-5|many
CASNRQGYQETQYF
TGTGCCAGCAACCGACAGGGATACCAAGAGACCCAGTACTTC
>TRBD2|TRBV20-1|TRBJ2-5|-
CSASATSGWETQYF
TGCAGTGCTAGCGCGACTAGCGGGTGGGAGACCCAGTACTTC
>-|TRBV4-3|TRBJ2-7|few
CASSPDSRGTYEQYF
TGCGCCAGCAGCCCAGATAGTAGGGGAACCTACGAGCAGTACTTC
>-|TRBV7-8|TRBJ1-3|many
CASSLVVTDSGNTIYF
TGTGCCAGCAGCTTAGTGGTCACCGACTCTGGAAACACCATATATTTT
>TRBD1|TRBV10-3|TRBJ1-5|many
CAISETWGQGYGNQPQHF
TGTGCCATCAGTGAGACGTGGGGACAGGGGTATGGCAATCAGCCCCAGCATTTT
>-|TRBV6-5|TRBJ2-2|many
CASSYDSGELFF
TGTGCCAGCAGTTACGACTCCGGGGAGCTGTTTTTT
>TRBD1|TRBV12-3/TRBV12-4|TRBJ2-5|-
CASSTTGQAIQETQYF
TGTGCCAGCAGTACTACCGGACAGGCCATCCAAGAGACCCAGTACTTC
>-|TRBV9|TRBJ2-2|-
CASSPNLGPNTGELFF
TGTGCCAGCAGCCCGAATCTAGGCCCGAACACCGGGGAGCTGTTTTTT
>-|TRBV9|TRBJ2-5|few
CASSERGQEAQYF
TGTGCCAGCAGCGAACGGGGCCAAGAGGCCCAGTACTTC
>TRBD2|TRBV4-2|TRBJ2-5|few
CASSQVAGTRETQYF
TGTGCCAGCAGCCAAGTAGCGGGGACGAGGGAGACCCAGTACTTC
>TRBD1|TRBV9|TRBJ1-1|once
CASSVAPGTDMSTEAFF
TGTGCCAGCAGCGTAGCTCCAGGGACAGACATGAGCACTGAAGCTTTCTTT
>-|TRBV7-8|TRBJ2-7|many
CASSLPRLGITIEQYF
TGTGCCAGCAGCTTACCAAGGTTAGGGATCACCATCGAGCAGTACTTC
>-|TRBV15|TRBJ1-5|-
CATSRDGGGNQPQHF
TGTGCCACCAGCAGGGATGGGGGTGGCAATCAGCCCCAGCATTTT
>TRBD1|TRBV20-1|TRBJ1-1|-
CSARDWDSITEAFF
TGCAGTGCTAGAGACTGGGACAGTATCACTGAAGCTTTCTTT
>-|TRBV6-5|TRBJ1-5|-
CASSYGVGISNQPQHF
TGTGCCAGCAGTTACGGGGTAGGGATTAGCAATCAGCCCCAGCATTTT
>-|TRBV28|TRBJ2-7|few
CASSLYPWAIYEQYF
TGTGCCAGCAGTTTATATCCGTGGGCTATCTACGAGCAGTACTTC
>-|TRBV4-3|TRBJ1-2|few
CASSQGFGDYTF
TGCGCCAGCAGCCAGGGGTTCGGGGACTACACCTTC
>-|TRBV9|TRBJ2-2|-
CASDTNTGELFF
TGTGCCTCGGACACGAACACCGGGGAGCTGTTTTTT
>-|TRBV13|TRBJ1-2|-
CASSSIANYGYTF
TGTGCCAGCAGCTCTATAGCTAACTATGGCTACACCTTC
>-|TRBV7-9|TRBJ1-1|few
CASSLQGGAFF
TGTGCCAGCAGCTTACAGGGAGGGGCTTTCTTT
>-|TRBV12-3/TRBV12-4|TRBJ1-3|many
CASTHGGTIYF
TGTGCCAGCACCCATGGGGGCACCATATATTTT
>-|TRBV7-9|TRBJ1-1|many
CASSPGAGKDEAFF
TGTGCCAGCAGCCCTGGGGCAGGGAAGGATGAAGCTTTCTTT
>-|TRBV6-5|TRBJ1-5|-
CASSFGPQHF
TGTGCCAGCAGCTTTGGGCCCCAGCATTTT
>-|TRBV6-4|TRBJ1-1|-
CASSPPGGSDTEAFF
TGTGCCAGCAGTCCCCCGGGGGGCTCGGACACTGAAGCTTTCTTT
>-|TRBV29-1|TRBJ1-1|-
CSVGEVGNTEAFF
TGCAGCGTTGGGGAAGTAGGCAACACTGAAGCTTTCTTT
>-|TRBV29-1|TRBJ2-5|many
CSVDTRETQYF
TGCAGCGTCGATACGAGGGAGACCCAGTACTTC
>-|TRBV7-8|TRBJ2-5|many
CASSDQTSLGETQYF
TGTGCCAGCAGTGACCAAACGAGCTTGGGAGAGACCCAGTACTTC
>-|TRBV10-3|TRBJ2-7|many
CAISEHDSFTYF
TGTGCCATCAGTGAGCACGACTCCTTCACCTACTTC
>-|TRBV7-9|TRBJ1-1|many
CASRLGRETEAFF
TGTGCCAGCAGACTCGGACGAGAGACTGAAGCTTTCTTT
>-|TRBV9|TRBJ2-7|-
CASSQEKGPTRYEQYF
TGTGCCAGCAGCCAAGAAAAGGGTCCAACTAGGTACGAGCAGTACTTC
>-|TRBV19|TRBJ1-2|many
CASSRANRERSYGYTF
TGTGCCAGTAGTAGGGCCAACCGAGAACGTTCCTATGGCTACACCTTC
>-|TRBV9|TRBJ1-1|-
CASSAKGVNTEAFF
TGTGCCAGCAGCGCTAAGGGGGTCAACACTGAAGCTTTCTTT
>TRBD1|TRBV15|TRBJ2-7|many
CATSPPGQGLAQYF
TGTGCCACCAGTCCTCCGGGACAGGGTTTAGCGCAGTACTTC
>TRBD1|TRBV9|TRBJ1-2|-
CASSAGGTGTTNYGYTF
TGTGCCAGCAGCGCAGGGGGGACAGGGACTACTAACTATGGCTACACCTTC
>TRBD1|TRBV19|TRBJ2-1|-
CASSIGLRGQGYNEQFF
TGTGCCAGTAGTATAGGTTTGCGAGGACAGGGGTACAATGAGCAGTTCTTC
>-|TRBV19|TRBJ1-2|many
CASSIGGLGGYTF
TGTGCCAGTAGTATAGGAGGGCTGGGCGGCTACACCTTC
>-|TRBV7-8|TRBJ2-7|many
CASSLARWAEQYF
TGTGCCAGCAGCTTAGCGCGGTGGGCCGAGCAGTACTTC
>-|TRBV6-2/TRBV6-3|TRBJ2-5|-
CASGGASPGETQYF
TGTGCCAGCGGGGGGGCCTCACCGGGGGAGACCCAGTACTTC
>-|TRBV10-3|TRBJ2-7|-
CASSRPALEEQYF
TGTGCCAGCAGCCGCCCTGCTCTGGAAGAGCAGTACTTC
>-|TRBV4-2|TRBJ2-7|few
CASSHAPYGSSANEQYF
TGTGCCAGCAGCCACGCTCCGTATGGGTCTAGCGCTAACGAGCAGTACTTC
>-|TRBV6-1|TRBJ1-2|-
CASSELTRAGNYGYTF
TGTGCCAGCAGTGAATTGACCCGGGCCGGGAACTATGGCTACACCTTC
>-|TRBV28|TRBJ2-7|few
CASRRLSPSYEQYF
TGTGCCAGCAGGCGCCTTAGTCCCTCCTACGAGCAGTACTTC
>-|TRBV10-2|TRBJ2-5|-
CASSESGRAETQYF
TGCGCCAGCAGTGAGTCAGGACGGGCGGAGACCCAGTACTTC
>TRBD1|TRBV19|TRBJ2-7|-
CASSIGDSLNEQYF
TGTGCCAGTAGTATTGGGGACAGTCTCAACGAGCAGTACTTC
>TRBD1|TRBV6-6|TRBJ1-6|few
CASSYPGTANSPLHF
TGTGCCAGCAGTTATCCCGGGACAGCCAATTCACCCCTCCACTTT
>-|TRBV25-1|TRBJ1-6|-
CASQEFSGGGSPLHF
TGTGCCAGCCAAGAGTTTTCGGGGGGTGGTTCACCCCTCCACTTT
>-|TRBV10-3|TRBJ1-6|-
CAISETNNYNSPLHF
TGTGCCATCAGTGAGACAAATAACTATAATTCACCCCTCCACTTT